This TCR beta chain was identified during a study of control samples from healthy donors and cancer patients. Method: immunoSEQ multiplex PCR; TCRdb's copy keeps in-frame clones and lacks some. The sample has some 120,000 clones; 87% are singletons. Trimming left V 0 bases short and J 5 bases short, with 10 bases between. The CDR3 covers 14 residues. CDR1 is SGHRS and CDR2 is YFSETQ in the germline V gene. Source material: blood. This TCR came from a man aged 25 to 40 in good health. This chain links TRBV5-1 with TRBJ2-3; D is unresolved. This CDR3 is CASSLDSGEDTQYF. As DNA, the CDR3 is TGCGCCAGCAGCTTGGATTCGGGCGAAGATACGCAGTATTTT. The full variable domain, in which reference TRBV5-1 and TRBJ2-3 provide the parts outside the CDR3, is KAGVTQTPRYLIKTRGQQVTLSCSPISGHRSVSWYQQTPGQGLQFLFEYFSETQRNKGNFPGRFSGRQFSNSRSEMNVSTLELGDSALYLCASSLDSGEDTQYFGPGTRLTVL.